Listed below are T cell receptor beta chains from one sample, sequenced in a study of T cell responses to AZD1222 COVID-19 vaccine. Clones were read by immunoSEQ multiplex PCR, and TCRdb kept only the in-frame ones, dropping some. The data show 180,000 or so clones, roughly 94% seen once. This specimen consisted of peripheral blood, obtained on day 0 of AZD1222 vaccination. These receptors were obtained from an adult in good health. CDR3s include the opening cysteine and the closing phenylalanine or tryptophan. A D gene is named only where the DNA matches it firmly. Some rows have no size entry. The others give once, few or many, or a class for an expanded clone.

CDR3 DNA | CDR3 protein | D gene | J gene | V gene | clone size
TGTGCCAGCAGCGCTCCCCGAATGGTGGGACCGTTGAACACTGAAGCTTTCTTT | CASSAPRMVGPLNTEAFF | NA | TRBJ1-1 | TRBV7-8 | NA
TGTGCCAGCAGCCAAGGCAGGGGGGGGCAGTACTTC | CASSQGRGGQYF | NA | TRBJ2-7 | TRBV3-1/TRBV3-2 | NA
TGTGCCAGCAGCCAAGATCTAGGGGGGGCAGCGAACACTGAAGCTTTCTTT | CASSQDLGGAANTEAFF | NA | TRBJ1-1 | TRBV3-1/TRBV3-2 | NA
TGTGCCAGCAGCCCCGGGGGCAGTTCTGGAAACACCATATATTTT | CASSPGGSSGNTIYF | NA | TRBJ1-3 | TRBV3-1/TRBV3-2 | NA
TGTGCCAGCAGTTACGAGGGGTTAGCGGGAGCTAAGCAGTACTTC | CASSYEGLAGAKQYF | TRBD2 | TRBJ2-7 | TRBV6-5 | NA
TGTGCCAGCAGCCGGGGACAGGGCCGCTCCCTTGAAGCTTTCTTT | CASSRGQGRSLEAFF | TRBD1 | TRBJ1-1 | TRBV5-5 | once
TGTGCCAGCAGCCAAGCTGGAAACACCATATATTTT | CASSQAGNTIYF | NA | TRBJ1-3 | TRBV3-1/TRBV3-2 | NA
TGTGCCAGCAGCCAAACCGATACAGGGGCTGTGGGCACTGAAGCTTTCTTT | CASSQTDTGAVGTEAFF | TRBD1 | TRBJ1-1 | TRBV14 | NA
TGCAGTGCCGCTACGGCCTACGAGCAGTACTTC | CSAATAYEQYF | NA | TRBJ2-7 | TRBV20-1 | NA
TGTGCCAGCAGCCGACTAGGAAACATTCAGTACTTC | CASSRLGNIQYF | NA | TRBJ2-4 | TRBV11-2 | NA
TGTGCCAGTAGTATAGCTGCGAAGAGCTCTGGAAACACCATATATTTT | CASSIAAKSSGNTIYF | NA | TRBJ1-3 | TRBV19 | NA
TGCGCCAGCTGCCTTAATCACCCTAGCACAGATACGCAGTATTTT | CASCLNHPSTDTQYF | NA | TRBJ2-3 | TRBV5-1 | NA
TGTGCCAGCAACGGAAGAACTACTCACAATGAGCAGTTCTTC | CASNGRTTHNEQFF | NA | TRBJ2-1 | TRBV2 | NA
TGCGCCAGCAGCTCACCAGCCCGGGGGCCCCAGCATTTT | CASSSPARGPQHF | NA | TRBJ1-5 | TRBV4-1 | NA
TGTGCCACCCAGACAGGGGTACTCTCCTACGAGCAGTACTTC | CATQTGVLSYEQYF | TRBD1 | TRBJ2-7 | TRBV27 | NA
TGTGCCAGCAGTTTTAGGACTAGCGGGAACACCGGGGAGCTGTTTTTT | CASSFRTSGNTGELFF | TRBD2 | TRBJ2-2 | TRBV27 | NA
TGCAGCGTTGTTCCTAGCGGGACGGAGTTCTTC | CSVVPSGTEFF | TRBD2 | TRBJ2-1 | TRBV29-1 | NA